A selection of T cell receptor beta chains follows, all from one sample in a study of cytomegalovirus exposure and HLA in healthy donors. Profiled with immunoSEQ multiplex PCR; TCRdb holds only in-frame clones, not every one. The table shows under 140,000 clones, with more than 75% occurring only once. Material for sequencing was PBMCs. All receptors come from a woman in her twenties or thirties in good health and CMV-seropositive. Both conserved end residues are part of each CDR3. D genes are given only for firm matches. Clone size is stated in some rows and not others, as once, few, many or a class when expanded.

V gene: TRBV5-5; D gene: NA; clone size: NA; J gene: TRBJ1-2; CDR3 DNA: TGTGCCAGCAGCACCGCGGGGTTCTATGGCTACACCTTC; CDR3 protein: CASSTAGFYGYTF
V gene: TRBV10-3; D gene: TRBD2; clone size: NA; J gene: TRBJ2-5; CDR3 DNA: TGTGCCATCAGTGGGTACCGGGACTATCACCAAGAGACCCAGTACTTC; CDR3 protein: CAISGYRDYHQETQYF
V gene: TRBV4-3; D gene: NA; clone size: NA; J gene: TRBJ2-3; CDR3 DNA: TGCGCCAGCAGCCAAGATGCAGGGTCCGGGTCGCAGTATTTT; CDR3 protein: CASSQDAGSGSQYF
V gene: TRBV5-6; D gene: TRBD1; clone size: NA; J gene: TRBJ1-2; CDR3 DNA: TGTGCCAGCAGCTTGGGTCCGACAGGGGGCTTAGGCTACACCTTC; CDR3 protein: CASSLGPTGGLGYTF
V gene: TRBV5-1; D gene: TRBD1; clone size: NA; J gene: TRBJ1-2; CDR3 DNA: TGCGCCAGCAGCTCGCCGGACAGGACCTTAAACTATGGCTACACCTTC; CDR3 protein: CASSSPDRTLNYGYTF
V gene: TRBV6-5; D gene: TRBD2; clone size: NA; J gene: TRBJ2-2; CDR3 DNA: TGTGCCAGCAGTTACGGGCGGGGGGCCAACACCGGGGAGCTGTTTTTT; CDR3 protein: CASSYGRGANTGELFF
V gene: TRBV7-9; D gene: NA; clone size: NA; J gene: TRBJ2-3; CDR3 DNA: TGTGCCAGCAGCCCGATGGGGGGGCACACAGATACGCAGTATTTT; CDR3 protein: CASSPMGGHTDTQYF
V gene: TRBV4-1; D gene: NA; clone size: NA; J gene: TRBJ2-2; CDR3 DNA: TGCGCCAGCAGCCAAGGCGGCACCGGGGAGCTGTTTTTT; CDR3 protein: CASSQGGTGELFF
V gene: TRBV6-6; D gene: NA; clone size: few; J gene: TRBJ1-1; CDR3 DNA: TGTGCCAGCAGTTACGGACAGAACACTGAAGCTTTCTTT; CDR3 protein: CASSYGQNTEAFF
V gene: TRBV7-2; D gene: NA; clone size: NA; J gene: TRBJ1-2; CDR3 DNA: TGTGCCAGCAGCTTAGCGCTTGGGCAGACGGGCTACACCTTC; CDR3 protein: CASSLALGQTGYTF
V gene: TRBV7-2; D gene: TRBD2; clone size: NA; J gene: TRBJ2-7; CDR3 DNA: TGTGCCAGCAGCTCCAAGACTAGCGGGATCCACGAGCAGTACTTC; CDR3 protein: CASSSKTSGIHEQYF
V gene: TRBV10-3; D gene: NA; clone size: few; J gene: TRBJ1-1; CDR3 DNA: TGTGCCACCGCGGCTATGAACACTGAAGCTTTCTTT; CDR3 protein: CATAAMNTEAFF
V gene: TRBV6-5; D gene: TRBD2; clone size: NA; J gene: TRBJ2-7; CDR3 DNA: TGTGCCAGCAGCTCTCTAACCCGCGGGGGGTACGAGCAGTACTTC; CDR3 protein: CASSSLTRGGYEQYF
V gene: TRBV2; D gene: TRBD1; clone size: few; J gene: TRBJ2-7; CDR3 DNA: TGTGCCAGCACCCCGGGACAGTTCTACGAGCAGTACTTC; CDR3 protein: CASTPGQFYEQYF
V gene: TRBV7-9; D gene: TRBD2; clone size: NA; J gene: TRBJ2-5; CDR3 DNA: TGTGCCAGCAGCTTTGGGACTAGCGGACAAGAGACCCAGTACTTC; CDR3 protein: CASSFGTSGQETQYF
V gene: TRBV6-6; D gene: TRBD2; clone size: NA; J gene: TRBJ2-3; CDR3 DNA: TGTGCCAGCAGTAAAGCGGGAGGGGGAGATACGCAGTATTTT; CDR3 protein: CASSKAGGGDTQYF
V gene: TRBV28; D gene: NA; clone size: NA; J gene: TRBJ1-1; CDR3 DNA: TGTGCCAGCAGTTTGATGAGAGGGGCAGGGGAGCTCACTGAAGCTTTCTTT; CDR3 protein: CASSLMRGAGELTEAFF
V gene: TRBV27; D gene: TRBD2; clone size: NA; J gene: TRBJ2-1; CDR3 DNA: TGTGCCAGCAGTCTTCGCGGGACTAGCGGATCCTACAATGAGCAGTTCTTC; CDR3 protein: CASSLRGTSGSYNEQFF
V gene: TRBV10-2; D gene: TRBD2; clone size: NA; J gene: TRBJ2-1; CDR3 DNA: TGCGCCAGCACAGGGCTAGCGGGACCCTACAATGAGCAGTTCTTC; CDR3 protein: CASTGLAGPYNEQFF
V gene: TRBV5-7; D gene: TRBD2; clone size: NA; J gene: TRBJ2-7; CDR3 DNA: TGTGCCAGCAGCTCCCAACTAGCGGGAATTAAAGGCGAGCAGTACTTC; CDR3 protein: CASSSQLAGIKGEQYF
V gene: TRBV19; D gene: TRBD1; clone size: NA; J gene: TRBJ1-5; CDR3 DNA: TGTGCCAGTAGTGTACAGGGGAGAGGAATTAGCAATCAGCCCCAGCATTTT; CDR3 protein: CASSVQGRGISNQPQHF
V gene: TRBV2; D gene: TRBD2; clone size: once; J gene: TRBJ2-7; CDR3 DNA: TGTGCCAGCAGAGGACTAGCGGGAGAGGTGTACGAGCAGTACTTC; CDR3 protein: CASRGLAGEVYEQYF
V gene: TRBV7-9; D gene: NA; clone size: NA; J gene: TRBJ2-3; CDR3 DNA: TGTGCCAGCAGCCACACAGATACGCAGTATTTT; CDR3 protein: CASSHTDTQYF
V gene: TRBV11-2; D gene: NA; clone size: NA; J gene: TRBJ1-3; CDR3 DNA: TGTGCCAGCAGCTTCGTGGCAAACTCTGGAAACACCATATATTTT; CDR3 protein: CASSFVANSGNTIYF
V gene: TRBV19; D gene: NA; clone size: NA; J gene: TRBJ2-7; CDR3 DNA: TGTGCCAGTAGTCGGGGATGGGCGCGCGAGCAGTACTTC; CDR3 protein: CASSRGWAREQYF
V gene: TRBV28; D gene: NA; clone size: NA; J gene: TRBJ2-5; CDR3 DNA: TGTGCCAGCAGTTTCCGACAACGAGAGACCCAGTACTTC; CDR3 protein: CASSFRQRETQYF
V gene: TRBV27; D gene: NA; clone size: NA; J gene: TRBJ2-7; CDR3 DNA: TGTGCCAGCAGTTTATCCGGGGGGCTAGGGGAGCAGTACTTC; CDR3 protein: CASSLSGGLGEQYF
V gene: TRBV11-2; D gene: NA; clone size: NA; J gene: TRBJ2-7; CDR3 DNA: TGTGCCAGCAGCTTGGGTAGCGGCCCGCCCTACGAGCAGTACTTC; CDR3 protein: CASSLGSGPPYEQYF
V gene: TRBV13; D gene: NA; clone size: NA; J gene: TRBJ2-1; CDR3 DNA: TGTGCCAGCAGCCTCCGACAGTCCTACAATGAGCAGTTCTTC; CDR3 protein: CASSLRQSYNEQFF
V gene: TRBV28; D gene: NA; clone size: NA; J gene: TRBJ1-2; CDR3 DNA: TGTGCCAGCAGCCCTGGCGGGCCCGGGGGTGGCTACACCTTC; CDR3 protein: CASSPGGPGGGYTF
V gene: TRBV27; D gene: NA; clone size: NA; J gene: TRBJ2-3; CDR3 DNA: TGTGCCAGCAGTTCGCGGGACTGGATTTCGGATACGCAGTATTTT; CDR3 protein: CASSSRDWISDTQYF